A single T cell receptor beta chain is shown here with its context. The CDR3 consists of 13 residues. From germline, CDR1 is SGHRS and CDR2 YFSETQ. Trimming at V came to 1 base and at J to 5 bases, leaving 2 bases not matched to a gene. Among the donors, all were Caucasian adults who lived in Nashville, Tennessee. In the CD4+ fraction, cells were divided into CD45RA+ naive and CD45RA-negative memory subsets. The data were taken from a study of shared clonotypes between healthy human individuals. Measured with immunoSEQ multiplex PCR; TCRdb has only the in-frame clones, and not every one. The table lists about 1.1 million clones, approximately 78% of them singletons.

The sequenced material came from memory CD4+ T cells from PBMCs. Noted subset: CD45RA-negative fraction. The sequence was obtained from a young man in good health. Some clones in this sample may be carry-over from other donors' samples. V is TRBV5-1 and J is TRBJ1-1, with TRBD1 matching 7 bases. This chain's CDR3 is CASSLTGETEAFF. The CDR3 region has the DNA TGCGCCAGCAGCTTGACAGGGGAAACTGAAGCTTTCTTT.